This T cell receptor (beta chain) came from a study of blood T cell repertoires in COVID-19. Study as a whole: Acute and convalescent COVID-19 samples came from the United States, Italy and Spain. From T cells, B-cell-depleted T cells, or PBMCs came the material, which was cDNA or gDNA.

The method was immunoSEQ multiplex PCR; TCRdb's version includes in-frame clones alone and lacks a portion of them. This sample yields 98,000 or so clones, of which approximately 88% are seen a single time; 2.4% belongs to the top ten. The length of the CDR3 is 17 residues. The germline V gene has CDR1 LGHNT and CDR2 FRNRAP. J was trimmed by 1 base and V by 5 bases; bases with no gene match: 12. This chain connects TRBV12-5 to TRBJ2-3; 7 nucleotides align to TRBD2. The source is a human donor in a cohort sampled during active COVID-19. The sample comprised peripheral blood. CDR3 sequence: CASGPLPKSGGTDTQYF. The CDR3, as DNA: TGTGCTAGTGGTCCACTACCAAAGAGCGGGGGCACAGATACGCAGTATTTT.